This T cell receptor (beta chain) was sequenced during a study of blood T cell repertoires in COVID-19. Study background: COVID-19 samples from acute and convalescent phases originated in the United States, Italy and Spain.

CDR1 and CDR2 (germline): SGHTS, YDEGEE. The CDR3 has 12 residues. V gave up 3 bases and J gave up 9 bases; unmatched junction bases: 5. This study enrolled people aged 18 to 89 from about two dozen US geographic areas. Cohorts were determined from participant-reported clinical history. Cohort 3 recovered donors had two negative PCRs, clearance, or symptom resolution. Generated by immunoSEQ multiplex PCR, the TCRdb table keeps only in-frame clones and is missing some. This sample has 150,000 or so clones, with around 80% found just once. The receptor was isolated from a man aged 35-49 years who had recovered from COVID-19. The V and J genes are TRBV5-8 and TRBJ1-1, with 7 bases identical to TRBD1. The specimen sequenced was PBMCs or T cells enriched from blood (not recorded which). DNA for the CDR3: TGTGCCAGCAGCTACGGACAGGCCAAAGCTTTCTTT. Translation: CASSYGQAKAFF.